The entry below describes one T cell receptor beta chain. Its matching antigen is unknown. The sample belongs to a study of blood T cells in healthy people across ages. Study-level points and caveats: A strong correlation between TCR beta diversity and naive T cell percentage was seen.

This CDR3 region has 19 residues. Germline assignment: CDR1 SGDLS and CDR2 YYNGEE. Trimming left V 1 base short and J 6 bases short, with 26 bases between. A second about 6 to 11 cycle PCR used barcoded and J-beta primers. Each cDNA molecule carried a tag from a template-switch adaptor that contained 12 random nucleotides. Each CDR3 protein is one row after TCRdb ran MiXCR on the 5' RACE reads. The table lists 1.5 million to 2 million distinct CDR3 sequences, more than 35% of them singletons. Extracted total RNA amounted to at least 5 micrograms for each sample. The sample taken for sequencing was blood. V is TRBV9 and J is TRBJ2-1, with TRBD2 as a possible D gene (7 bases). The clonotype was recovered from a human donor in good health. For the CDR3, the DNA is TGTGCCAGCAGCGTAAACCGGGGGGCCCCGCAAGTAAGCTCCAATGAGCAGTTCTTC. It translates to CASSVNRGAPQVSSNEQFF.